The entry that follows covers one T cell receptor (beta chain) sequence. What it binds is unknown. The sample belongs to a study of T cell clusters in autoimmune cytopenias. Study-level results: No experiment has yet validated the function of the T cell clusters defined in silico. Physiological T cell clusters of healthy donors were apparently absent in primary autoimmune cytopenia patients.

The CDR3 is 14 residues long. Germline-derived CDR1 and CDR2 are DFQATT and SNEGSKA (reference sequence). One tube held mixed TRB-A and TRB-B primer pools for touch-down PCR. Reprocessing the multiplex PCR reads, TCRdb reports a single entry for every CDR3 protein and omits DNA. The ten most abundant clones cover around 7.7% of a sample with approximately 6,000 distinct CDR3 sequences. Each sample's input was roughly 270 ng genomic DNA, 38,000 or so genome equivalents. Sequenced sample: peripheral blood. V and J are TRBV20-1 and TRBJ2-7. The clonotype comes from a human donor with an autoimmune cytopenia or autoimmune hepatitis (not recorded which). CDR3 in amino acids: CSASLLQDSYEQYF.